The entry that follows covers one TCR beta chain sequence. Its antigen is unidentified. The sample comes from a study of Tregs in tolerant kidney transplant recipients. Whole-study findings and limits: Biological reproducibility was not directly addressed, but technical replication error appeared minimal. Few patients were studied, so findings need validation in larger groups. The most relevant donor-specific Treg TCRbeta repertoire apparently came from expansion with activated donor B cells.

Unstimulated Tregs (CD4+CD25+CD127-) and CD4+CD25- non-Tregs were sorted from PBMCs. Here immunoSEQ multiplex PCR was the method, and the copy in TCRdb shows in-frame clones only, minus some. The sample shows about 240,000 clones, approximately 84% of them seen only once. The junction had 10 bases not matched to a gene; V was cut back by 6 bases and J by 8 bases. This CDR3 is built from 15 residues. CDR1 and CDR2 from the germline V gene are MNHEY and SVGAGI. This TCR derives from a human donor in good health. The specimen was CD4+ T cells from blood. The V call is TRBV6-5, the J call TRBJ1-4; 9 bases align to TRBD1. The CDR3 loop is CASRKQGARGEKLFF. The CDR3 DNA follows: TGTGCCAGCAGAAAACAGGGGGCGCGTGGGGAAAAACTGTTTTTT.